Below, 17 T cell receptor beta chains from the same sample are listed, as sequenced in a study of T cell responses to AZD1222 COVID-19 vaccine. Measured with immunoSEQ multiplex PCR; TCRdb has only the in-frame clones, and not every one. The repertoire holds roughly 130,000 clones, with about 91% as singletons. Sequencing was performed on peripheral blood, taken on day 0 of AZD1222 vaccination. Every receptor here comes from an adult in good health.

V and J are TRBV18 and TRBJ1-2, with D possibly TRBD1 on 5 matching bases. In germline, CDR1 is KGHSH, CDR2 LQKENI. The CDR3 runs to 15 residues. V was pared by 3 bases and J by 6 bases, with 17 bases between. The CDR3 DNA reads TGTGCCAGCTCACCCCCGGGGGATGCACCGAATGGCTACACCTTC. Encoded protein: CASSPPGDAPNGYTF.

The chain joins TRBV5-6 to TRBJ1-2, with 10 positions matching TRBD1. Germline V gives CDR1 SGHDT, CDR2 YYEEEE. Trimming took 5 bases from V and 4 from J; bases not matched to a gene: 5. The CDR3 spans 14 residues. CDR3 sequence: CASSLTGGGYGYTF. In DNA, the CDR3 is TGTGCCAGCAGTTTGACAGGGGGCGGCTATGGCTACACCTTC.

The gene calls are TRBV29-1 and TRBJ2-7, with 10 bases aligning to TRBD2. Germline V lookup: CDR1 SQVTM, CDR2 ANQGSEA. V dropped 6 bases and J dropped 0; count of bases not matched to a gene: 2. There are 13 residues in the CDR3. CDR3 protein: CSVGTSDSYEQYF. The CDR3 DNA is TGCAGCGTCGGGACTAGCGACTCCTACGAGCAGTACTTC.

This chain links TRBV6-5 with TRBJ2-5, with a tentative D call TRBD1 (7 bases). Germline CDR1 is MNHEY and CDR2 is SVGAGI. Trimming pared 6 bases from V and 1 base from J, leaving 12 bases between. This CDR3 spans 14 amino acids. The CDR3: CASSPQGGQETQYF. The CDR3 bases are TGTGCCAGCAGCCCCCAGGGGGGCCAAGAGACCCAGTACTTC.

This chain's CDR3 is CASSPPLAGGSYEQYF. Written as DNA, the CDR3 is TGCGCCAGCAGCCCCCCACTAGCGGGAGGATCCTACGAGCAGTACTTC. The chain uses TRBV4-1 and TRBJ2-7; 12 nucleotides line up with TRBD2. The trim removed 4 bases at V and 1 base at J, leaving 5 bases unmatched. The CDR3 loop spans 16 amino acids. Looked up from germline, CDR1 is MGHRA and CDR2 is YSYEKL.

This sequence joins TRBV29-1 and TRBJ1-2, with 9 nucleotides matching TRBD1. V dropped 6 bases and J dropped 7; count of bases not matched to a gene: 12. The germline V gene has CDR1 SQVTM and CDR2 ANQGSEA. The CDR3 covers 14 residues. CDR3 region: CSVGQGREYGGYTF. DNA for the CDR3: TGCAGCGTGGGACAGGGCCGCGAGTATGGTGGCTACACCTTC.

This clone was detected only a few times. The sample contains more than one DNA sequence encoding this CDR3. This chain links TRBV6-2 or TRBV6-3 with TRBJ2-5; unclear D gene. The ends were cut back, 0 bases at V and 5 bases at J, with 4 bases in the middle. The germline gives CDR1 MNHEY, CDR2 SVGEGT. The CDR3 length is 12 residues. As DNA, the CDR3 is TGTGCCAGCAGTTACTCCGCTGAGACCCAGTACTTC. Translating it yields CASSYSAETQYF.

The CDR3 loop reads CASSAGGGRTEAFF. Here the CDR3 DNA reads TGTGCCAGCAGCGCAGGGGGGGGGAGGACTGAAGCTTTCTTT. V and J are TRBV6-5 and TRBJ1-1; 7 positions match TRBD1. V trimming: 6 bases; J trimming: 5 bases; junction bases outside the gene matches: 9. This CDR3 has 14 residues. CDR1 is MNHEY and CDR2 is SVGAGI in the germline V gene.

This clone came up once. The chain has TRBV30 and TRBJ1-6; D gene ambiguous. The CDR3 spans 16 residues. The germline V gene encodes CDR1 GTSNPN and CDR2 SVGIG (reference sequence). V dropped 6 bases and J dropped 0 bases, with 15 bases sitting between them. CDR3 residues: CACSLNPSSYNSPLHF. CDR3 sequence (DNA): TGTGCCTGCTCGCTTAACCCAAGCTCCTATAATTCACCCCTCCACTTT.

The chain recombines TRBV7-9 with TRBJ1-1; perhaps TRBD1 as D (6 bases). This CDR3 is 14 amino acids long. CDR1 and CDR2 from the germline V gene are SEHNR and FQNEAQ (reference sequence). The germline V and J ends were trimmed by 6 bases and 4 bases, with 15 bases remaining between them. DNA for the CDR3: TGTGCCAGCAGTAACGCGGGGGGCCCCACTGAAGCTTTCTTT. Encoded protein: CASSNAGGPTEAFF.

This chain links TRBV24-1 with TRBJ2-3; D ambiguous. Between the trimmed V and J ends, which lost 2 bases and 4 bases, there was a span of 6 bases. Per germline, CDR1 KGHDR and CDR2 SFDVKD. This CDR3 contains 13 residues. The CDR3, as DNA: TGTGCCACCAGTGATTCTCTAGCAGATACGCAGTATTTT. Protein sequence: CATSDSLADTQYF.

This clone was counted once. The chain employs TRBV19 and TRBJ2-7; D may be TRBD1 (5 bases). The CDR3 spans 15 residues. Germline V gene lookup returns CDR1 LNHDA and CDR2 SQIVND (reference sequence). Between the trimmed V and J ends, which lost 3 bases and 3 bases, there was a span of 15 bases. The CDR3 nucleotides read TGTGCCAGTAGTATCCGCCCTTCGGACATCTACGAGCAGTACTTC. This codes for CASSIRPSDIYEQYF.

The chain links TRBV29-1 to TRBJ2-7; tentatively, D is TRBD2 (5 bases). V lost 4 bases and J 0 bases, leaving 13 bases between the germline ends. The germline gives CDR1 SQVTM, CDR2 ANQGSEA. The length of the CDR3 is 14 residues. The CDR3 protein is CSVAGRGPSYEQYF. The CDR3 DNA is TGCAGCGTTGCAGGACGCGGGCCCTCCTACGAGCAGTACTTC.

This chain links TRBV4-1 with TRBJ2-5; no definite D call. The CDR3 is made up of 15 amino acids. Trimming pared 1 base from V and 1 base from J, leaving 10 bases between. The germline CDR1 and CDR2 sequences are MGHRA and YSYEKL. CDR3 sequence reads: CASSQVAGFQETQYF. The CDR3 DNA reads as TGCGCCAGCAGCCAAGTAGCAGGATTCCAAGAGACCCAGTACTTC.

The chain carries TRBV5-6 and TRBJ1-1; D not resolved. With 2 bases removed from V and 1 base from J, the gap between germline ends came to 9 bases. The CDR3 is 14 residues long. CDR1 is SGHDT and CDR2 is YYEEEE in the germline V gene. As DNA, the CDR3 is TGTGCCAGCAGCTTAGCCAGGCGGAACACTGAAGCTTTCTTT. It codes for CASSLARRNTEAFF.

The chain joins TRBV27 to TRBJ1-1; unclear D gene. CDR1 and CDR2 from the germline V gene are MNHEY and SMNVEV (reference sequence). Trimming took off 7 bases at V and 0 bases at J, with 9 bases between the two ends. This CDR3 is built from 13 residues. The CDR3 DNA is TGTGCCAGCACGGACGCCATGAACACTGAAGCTTTCTTT. It is translated as CASTDAMNTEAFF.

The chain recombines TRBV6-2 or TRBV6-3 with TRBJ2-7, with D unclear. Germline CDR1 and CDR2: MNHEY and SVGEGT. This CDR3 spans 11 amino acids. Deletions cut 6 bases from V and 4 bases from J, with 7 bases between. The CDR3, as DNA: TGTGCCAGCAGATACGTATACGAGCAGTACTTC. This encodes CASRYVYEQYF.